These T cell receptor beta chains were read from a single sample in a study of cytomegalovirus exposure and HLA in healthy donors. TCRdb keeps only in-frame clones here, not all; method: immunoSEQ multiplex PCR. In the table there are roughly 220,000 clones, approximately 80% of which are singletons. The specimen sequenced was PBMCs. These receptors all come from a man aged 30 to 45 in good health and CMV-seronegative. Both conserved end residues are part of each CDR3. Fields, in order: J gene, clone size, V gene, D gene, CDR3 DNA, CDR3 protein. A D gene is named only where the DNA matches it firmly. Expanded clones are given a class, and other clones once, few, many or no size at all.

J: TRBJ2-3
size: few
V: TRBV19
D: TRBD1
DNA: TGTGCCAGTAAACAGGGGAGAACAGATACGCAGTATTTT
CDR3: CASKQGRTDTQYF

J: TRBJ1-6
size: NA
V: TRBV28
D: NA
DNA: TGTGCCAGCTCCTACAGGAGTAATTCACCCCTCCACTTT
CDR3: CASSYRSNSPLHF

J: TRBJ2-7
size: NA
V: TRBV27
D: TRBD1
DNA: TGTGCCAGCAGTCCATGGGACAGGTCTAAAGAGCAGTACTTC
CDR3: CASSPWDRSKEQYF

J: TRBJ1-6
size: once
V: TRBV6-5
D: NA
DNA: TGTGCCAGCAGTTACGCGGGACGGGATAATTCACCCCTCCACTTT
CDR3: CASSYAGRDNSPLHF

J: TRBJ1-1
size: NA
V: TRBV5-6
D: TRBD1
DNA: TGTGCCAGCAGCGTCGGCGGACAGGGGATGAACACTGAAGCTTTCTTT
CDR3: CASSVGGQGMNTEAFF

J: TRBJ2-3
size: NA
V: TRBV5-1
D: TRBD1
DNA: TGCGCCAGCAGCTTGGAGGGGGCGGGAGATACGCAGTATTTT
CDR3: CASSLEGAGDTQYF

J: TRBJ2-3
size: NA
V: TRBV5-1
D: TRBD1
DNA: TGCGCCAGCAGCTTGGCGGGACAGTTCACAGATACGCAGTATTTT
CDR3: CASSLAGQFTDTQYF

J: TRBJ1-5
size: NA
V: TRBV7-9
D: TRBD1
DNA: TGTGCCAGCAGCCCCCCCGGGACAGGCAATCAGCCCCAGCATTTC
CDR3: CASSPPGTGNQPQHF

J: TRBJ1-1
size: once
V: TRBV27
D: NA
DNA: TGTGCCAGCAGTAGGACCACAGGGCGGAACACTGAAGCTTTCTTT
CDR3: CASSRTTGRNTEAFF

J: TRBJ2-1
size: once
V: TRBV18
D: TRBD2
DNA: TGTGCCAGCTCGGGACTAGCCGCCCGTAATGAGCAGTTCTTC
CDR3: CASSGLAARNEQFF

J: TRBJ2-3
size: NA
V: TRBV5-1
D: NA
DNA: TGCGCCAGCAGCTTGGCCCGAGGGGATACGCAGTATTTT
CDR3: CASSLARGDTQYF

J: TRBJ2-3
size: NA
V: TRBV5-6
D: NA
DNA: TGTGCCAGCAGCCCCGGGGGGCAGGGACTGCGCACAGATACGCAGTATTTT
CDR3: CASSPGGQGLRTDTQYF

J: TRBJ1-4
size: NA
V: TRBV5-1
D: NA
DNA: TGCGCCAGCAGCTTGGGAGCAACTAATGAAAAACTGTTTTTT
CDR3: CASSLGATNEKLFF

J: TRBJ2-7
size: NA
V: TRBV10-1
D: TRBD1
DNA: TGCGCCAGCAGTGCCGGGACAGGGGCCTACGAGCAGTACTTC
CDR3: CASSAGTGAYEQYF

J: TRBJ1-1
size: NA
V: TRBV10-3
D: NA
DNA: TGTGCCATCAGTGATAGCACTGAAGCTTTCTTT
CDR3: CAISDSTEAFF

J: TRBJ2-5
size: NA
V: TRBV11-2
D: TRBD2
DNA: TGTGCCAGCATGACGGGGGCGGGGGGACTCTCGAAGACCCAGTACTTC
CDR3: CASMTGAGGLSKTQYF

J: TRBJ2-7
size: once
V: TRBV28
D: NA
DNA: TGTGCCAGCAGCCAGGGCTACGAGCAGTACTTC
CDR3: CASSQGYEQYF

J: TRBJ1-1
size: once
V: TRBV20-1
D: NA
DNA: TGCAGTGCTAGCGGGGTCACTGAAGCTTTCTTT
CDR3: CSASGVTEAFF

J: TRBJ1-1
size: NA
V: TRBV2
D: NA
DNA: TGTGCCAGCATAAGGGGGACTGAAGCTTTCTTT
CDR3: CASIRGTEAFF

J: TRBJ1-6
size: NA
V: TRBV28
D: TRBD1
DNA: TGTGCCAGCAGACCCGAGGGACAGGTACATTCACCCCTCCACTTT
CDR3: CASRPEGQVHSPLHF

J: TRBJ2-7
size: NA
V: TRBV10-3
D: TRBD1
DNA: TGTGCCATCAGTGGAGGGGACAGACACTACGAGCAGTACTTC
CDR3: CAISGGDRHYEQYF

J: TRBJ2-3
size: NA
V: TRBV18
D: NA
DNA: TGTGCCAGCTCACTGCCGGGGGGCACGCAGTATTTT
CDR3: CASSLPGGTQYF

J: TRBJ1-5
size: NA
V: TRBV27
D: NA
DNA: TGTGCCAGCAGTTTTTACCGGCAGGGTGGGCTACAGCCCCAGCATTTT
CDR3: CASSFYRQGGLQPQHF

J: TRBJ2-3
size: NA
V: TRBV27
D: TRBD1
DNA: TGTGCCAGCAGTGGGGACAGGGATCCCGCAGATACGCAGTATTTT
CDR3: CASSGDRDPADTQYF

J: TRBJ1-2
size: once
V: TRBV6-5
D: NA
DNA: TGTGCCAGCAGTTACTCGAGCGGTTCGCATACCTATGGCTACACCTTC
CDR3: CASSYSSGSHTYGYTF

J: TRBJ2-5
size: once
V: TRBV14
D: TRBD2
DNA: TGTGCCAGCAGCCAAGGACAGCTAGCGGGGGAGACCCAGTACTTC
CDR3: CASSQGQLAGETQYF

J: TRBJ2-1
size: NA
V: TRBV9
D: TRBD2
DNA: TGTGCCAGCAGCGCTTTGGGGACTAGCGGGGTCATCTACAATGAGCAGTTCTTC
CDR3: CASSALGTSGVIYNEQFF

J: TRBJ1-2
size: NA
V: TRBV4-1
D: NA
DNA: TGCGCCAGCAGCCAAGGCGGGCGGGGATGGACCTTC
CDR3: CASSQGGRGWTF

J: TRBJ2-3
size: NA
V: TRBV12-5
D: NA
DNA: TGTGCTAGTGGTTTGCGTCAGGGGACCACAGATACGCAGTATTTT
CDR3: CASGLRQGTTDTQYF

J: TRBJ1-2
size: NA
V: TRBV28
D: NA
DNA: TGTGCCAGCAGTTTATGGCAGTTCTATGGCTACACCTTC
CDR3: CASSLWQFYGYTF

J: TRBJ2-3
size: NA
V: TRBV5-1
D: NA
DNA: TGCGCCAGCAGCCCCGGGCAGGGGAGCAAAACAGATACGCAGTATTTT
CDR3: CASSPGQGSKTDTQYF

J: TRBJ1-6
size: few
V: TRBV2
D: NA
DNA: TGTGCCAGCAGTACGGAGCCGGACAGTAATAATTCACCCCTCCACTTT
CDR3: CASSTEPDSNNSPLHF

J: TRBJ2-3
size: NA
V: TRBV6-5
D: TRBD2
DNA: TGTGCCAGCAGTCTTAGCGGGGGGGCCCCAGATACGCAGTATTTT
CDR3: CASSLSGGAPDTQYF

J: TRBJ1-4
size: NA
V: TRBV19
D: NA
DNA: TGTGCCAGTAGTATGCGGGGGGGTTTGATACTTGAAAAACTGTTTTTT
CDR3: CASSMRGGLILEKLFF

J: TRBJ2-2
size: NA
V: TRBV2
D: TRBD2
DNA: TGTGCCAGCCAAGGGACTAGACCGGCCGGGGAGCTGTTTTTT
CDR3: CASQGTRPAGELFF

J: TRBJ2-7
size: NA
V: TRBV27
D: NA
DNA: TGTGCCAGCAGTGCAGACAGCTCCTACGAGCAGTACTTC
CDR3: CASSADSSYEQYF

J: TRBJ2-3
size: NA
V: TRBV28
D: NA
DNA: TGTGCCAGCGAAAGGGGGACAGATACGCAGTATTTT
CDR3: CASERGTDTQYF

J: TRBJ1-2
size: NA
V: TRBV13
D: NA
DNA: TGTGCCAGCAGCTTAGCAAGGGGAGGCTACACCTTC
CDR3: CASSLARGGYTF

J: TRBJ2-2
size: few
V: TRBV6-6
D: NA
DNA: TGTGCCAGCAGCCAGGGGTGGGGCGGGGAGCTGTTTTTT
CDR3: CASSQGWGGELFF

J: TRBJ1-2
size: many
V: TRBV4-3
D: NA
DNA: TGCGCCAGCAGCCAAATAATTGGGGAGGGTTTTGGCTACACCTTC
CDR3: CASSQIIGEGFGYTF

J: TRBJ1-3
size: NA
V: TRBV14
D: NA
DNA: TGTGCCAGCAGCCCCCGGCTTGGGCTCTCTGGAAACACCATATATTTT
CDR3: CASSPRLGLSGNTIYF

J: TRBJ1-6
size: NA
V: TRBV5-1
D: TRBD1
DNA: TGCGCCAGCAGCTTGGAGGGACAGGGGACTAGGGCCCTCCACTTT
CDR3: CASSLEGQGTRALHF

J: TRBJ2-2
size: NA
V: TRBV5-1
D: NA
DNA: TGCGCCAGCAGCGGACCCTCAGGGACCGGGGAGCTGTTTTTT
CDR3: CASSGPSGTGELFF

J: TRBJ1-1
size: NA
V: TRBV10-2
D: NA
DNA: TGCGCCAGCAGTGAGTTGACAGGCTGGAAGAGCATACCTGAAGCTTTCTTT
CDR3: CASSELTGWKSIPEAFF

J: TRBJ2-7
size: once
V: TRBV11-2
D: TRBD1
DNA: TGTGCCAGCAGCTCTAAGTTCGGGACAGGGAGCTACGAGCAGTACTTC
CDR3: CASSSKFGTGSYEQYF

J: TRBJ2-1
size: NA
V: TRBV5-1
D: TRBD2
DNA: TGCGCCAGCAGCTTTACGGGGGGGCCAAATGAGCAGTTCTTC
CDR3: CASSFTGGPNEQFF